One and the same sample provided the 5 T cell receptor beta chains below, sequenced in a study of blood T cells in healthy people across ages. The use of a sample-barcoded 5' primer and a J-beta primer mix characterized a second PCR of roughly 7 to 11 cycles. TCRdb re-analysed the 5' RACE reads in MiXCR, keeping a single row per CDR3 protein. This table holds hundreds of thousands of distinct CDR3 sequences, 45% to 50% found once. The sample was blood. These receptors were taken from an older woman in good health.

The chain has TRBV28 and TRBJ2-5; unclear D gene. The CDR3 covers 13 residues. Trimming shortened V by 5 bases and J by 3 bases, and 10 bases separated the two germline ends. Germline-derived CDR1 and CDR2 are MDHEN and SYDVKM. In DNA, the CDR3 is TGTGCCAGCAGTGTCCCAGTGAAAGAGACCCAGTACTTC. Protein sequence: CASSVPVKETQYF.

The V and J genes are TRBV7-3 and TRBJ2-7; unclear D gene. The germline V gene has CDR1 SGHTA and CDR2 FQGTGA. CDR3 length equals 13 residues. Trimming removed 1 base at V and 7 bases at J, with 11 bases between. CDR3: CASSLNGYSEQYF. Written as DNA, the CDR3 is TGTGCCAGCAGCTTAAACGGTTACTCGGAGCAGTACTTC.

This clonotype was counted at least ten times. Written as DNA, the CDR3 is TGCGCCAGCAGCCCGGGACATTCCTCCTACGAGCAGTACTTC. This translates into CASSPGHSSYEQYF. The V gene is TRBV5-1, the J gene TRBJ2-7; perhaps TRBD1 as D (6 bases). The CDR3 sequence is 14 residues long. Germline loops: CDR1 SGHRS, CDR2 YFSETQ. V was clipped by 4 bases and J by 0 bases, with 11 bases between them.

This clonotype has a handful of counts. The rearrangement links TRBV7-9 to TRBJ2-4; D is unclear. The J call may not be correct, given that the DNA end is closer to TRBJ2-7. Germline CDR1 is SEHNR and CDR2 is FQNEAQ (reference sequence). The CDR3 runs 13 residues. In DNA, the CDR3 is TGTGCCAGCAGCTTAGAGGCAGGTAGCGAGCAGTACTTC. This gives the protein CASSLEAGSEQYF.

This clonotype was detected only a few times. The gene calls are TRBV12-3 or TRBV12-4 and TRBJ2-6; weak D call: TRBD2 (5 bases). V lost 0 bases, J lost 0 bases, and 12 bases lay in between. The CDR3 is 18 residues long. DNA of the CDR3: TGTGCCAGCAGTTTAGCCCGGGGTCGAGACTCTGGGGCCAACGTCCTGACTTTC. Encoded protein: CASSLARGRDSGANVLTF.